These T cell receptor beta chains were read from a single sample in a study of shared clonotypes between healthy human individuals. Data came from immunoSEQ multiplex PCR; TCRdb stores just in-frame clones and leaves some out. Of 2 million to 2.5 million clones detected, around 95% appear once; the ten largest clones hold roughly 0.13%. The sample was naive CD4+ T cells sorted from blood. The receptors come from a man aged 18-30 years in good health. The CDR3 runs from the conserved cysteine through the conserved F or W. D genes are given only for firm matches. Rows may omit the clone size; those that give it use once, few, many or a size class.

CASSLSGTERNSPLHF	TGCGCCAGCAGCTTGTCCGGGACAGAAAGAAATTCACCCCTCCACTTT	TRBV5-1	.	TRBD1	TRBJ1-6
CASSQVTGREQYF	TGCGCCAGCAGCCAAGTGACAGGCCGCGAGCAGTACTTC	TRBV4-1	few	.	TRBJ2-7
CASSFNGQPTDTQYF	TGCGCCAGCAGCTTTAATGGACAGCCCACAGATACGCAGTATTTT	TRBV5-1	.	.	TRBJ2-3
CASSSLQGMNTEAFF	TGTGCCAGCAGCTCCTTACAGGGGATGAACACTGAAGCTTTCTTT	TRBV6-6	.	TRBD1	TRBJ1-1
CAISGTGAEEQYF	TGTGCCATCAGTGGGACAGGGGCGGAAGAGCAGTACTTC	TRBV10-3	.	TRBD1	TRBJ2-7
CASSKEAEETQYF	TGTGCCAGCAGCAAAGAGGCAGAAGAGACCCAGTACTTC	TRBV21-1	.	.	TRBJ2-5
CASSVVSGGYGYTF	TGTGCCAGCAGCGTAGTCTCAGGGGGCTATGGCTACACCTTC	TRBV9	.	TRBD1	TRBJ1-2
CASSYRGEGPYGYTF	TGTGCCAGCAGTTACCGCGGCGAGGGCCCCTATGGCTACACCTTC	TRBV6-5	.	.	TRBJ1-2
CASSSYLRDRGINEQFF	TGTGCCAGCAGTTCGTACCTCCGGGACAGGGGAATCAATGAGCAGTTCTTC	TRBV28	.	TRBD1	TRBJ2-1
CASSDIGGEEKLFF	TGTGCCAGCAGTGATATAGGGGGGGAGGAAAAACTGTTTTTT	TRBV6-4	.	.	TRBJ1-4
CASSISWAGNKHGYTF	TGTGCCAGTAGTATATCGTGGGCAGGGAACAAACATGGCTACACCTTC	TRBV19	.	.	TRBJ1-2
CSAEVLYNEQFF	TGCAGCGCCGAAGTGCTATACAATGAGCAGTTCTTC	TRBV29-1	.	.	TRBJ2-1
CASSVVASFTDTQYF	TGTGCCAGCAGCGTAGTAGCCAGCTTCACAGATACGCAGTATTTT	TRBV9	.	.	TRBJ2-3
CASSYSRTEVGTEAFF	TGTGCCAGCAGTTACTCAAGGACAGAGGTTGGCACTGAAGCTTTCTTT	TRBV6-6	once	.	TRBJ1-1
CASSQDPRASYEQYF	TGCGCCAGCAGCCAAGATCCCAGGGCGAGCTACGAGCAGTACTTC	TRBV4-3	.	.	TRBJ2-7
CASSLIGARPGAFF	TGTGCCAGCAGTTTAATCGGAGCCCGCCCCGGAGCTTTCTTT	TRBV28	.	.	TRBJ1-1
CASSTHRGFTDTQYF	TGTGCCAGCAGTACCCACAGGGGGTTCACAGATACGCAGTATTTT	TRBV27	.	TRBD1	TRBJ2-3
CASSRRTGVNTEAFF	TGTGCCAGCAGCAGACGGACAGGAGTTAACACTGAAGCTTTCTTT	TRBV5-8	.	TRBD1	TRBJ1-1
CATSRGPGSSNQPQHF	TGTGCCACCAGCAGAGGTCCAGGGAGTAGCAATCAGCCCCAGCATTTT	TRBV15	.	.	TRBJ1-5
CSVERGIGTDTQYF	TGCAGCGTTGAGAGGGGGATTGGTACAGATACGCAGTATTTT	TRBV29-1	once	.	TRBJ2-3
CSVEPGHQPQHF	TGCAGCGTTGAACCGGGCCATCAGCCCCAGCATTTT	TRBV29-1	.	.	TRBJ1-5
CAWNPGQLPYGYTF	TGTGCCTGGAATCCGGGACAGCTACCCTATGGCTACACCTTC	TRBV30	.	TRBD1	TRBJ1-2
CASSLALTGHSGANVLTF	TGTGCCAGCAGCTTGGCTCTGACAGGCCACTCTGGGGCCAACGTCCTGACTTTC	TRBV5-6	once	.	TRBJ2-6
CAWSLGQGQPIGKLFF	TGTGCCTGGAGTCTCGGACAGGGCCAACCTATAGGAAAACTGTTTTTT	TRBV30	.	TRBD1	TRBJ1-4